The rows below give T cell receptor beta chains drawn from one sample of a study of blood T cell repertoires in COVID-19. Sequencing was performed with immunoSEQ multiplex PCR; in TCRdb, only in-frame clones are kept and a portion is missing. Among 210,000 or so clones listed, 81% were seen once. The sequenced material came from PBMCs or T cells enriched from blood (not recorded which). Every receptor here comes from a woman aged 45-65 years with acute COVID-19. CDR3s include the opening cysteine and the closing phenylalanine or tryptophan. The D gene is left open where the match is weak. Only some rows state a clone size, as once, few, many or a class for expanded clones.

cdr3_aa: CASSTLDRGDTGELFF
cdr3_nt: TGTGCCAGTAGTACCCTTGACAGGGGGGACACCGGGGAGCTGTTTTTT
j_call: TRBJ2-2
d_call: TRBD1
v_call: TRBV19
clone_size: -

cdr3_aa: CASSLWTSINFRETQYF
cdr3_nt: TGTGCCAGCAGTTTATGGACTAGTATAAATTTCCGGGAGACCCAGTACTTC
j_call: TRBJ2-5
d_call: -
v_call: TRBV28
clone_size: -

cdr3_aa: CASSVEQETQYF
cdr3_nt: TGTGCCAGCAGCGTCGAGCAAGAGACCCAGTACTTC
j_call: TRBJ2-5
d_call: -
v_call: TRBV9
clone_size: -

cdr3_aa: CASSPRSPYGAGANVLTF
cdr3_nt: TGTGCCAGCAGCCCCCGTAGCCCTTACGGTGCGGGGGCCAACGTCCTGACTTTC
j_call: TRBJ2-6
d_call: -
v_call: TRBV7-9
clone_size: -

cdr3_aa: CASNPGGYYGYTF
cdr3_nt: TGTGCCAGCAACCCAGGGGGGTACTATGGCTACACCTTC
j_call: TRBJ1-2
d_call: TRBD1
v_call: TRBV9
clone_size: -

cdr3_aa: CASSPFGGGTYGYTF
cdr3_nt: TGTGCCAGCAGCCCATTTGGAGGGGGCACCTATGGCTACACCTTC
j_call: TRBJ1-2
d_call: TRBD1
v_call: TRBV7-2
clone_size: few

cdr3_aa: CASSSGGSTNEKLFF
cdr3_nt: TGTGCCAGTAGTTCGGGGGGATCAACTAATGAAAAACTGTTTTTT
j_call: TRBJ1-4
d_call: -
v_call: TRBV19
clone_size: once

cdr3_aa: CASSDGLAGGLEQYF
cdr3_nt: TGTGCCAGCAGCGATGGACTAGCGGGAGGTCTCGAGCAGTACTTC
j_call: TRBJ2-7
d_call: TRBD2
v_call: TRBV7-2
clone_size: -

cdr3_aa: CASSLSVSGGNEQFF
cdr3_nt: TGTGCCAGCAGCTTATCGGTCTCCGGCGGGAATGAGCAGTTCTTC
j_call: TRBJ2-1
d_call: -
v_call: TRBV7-3
clone_size: -

cdr3_aa: CGESGGRGKGNSPLHF
cdr3_nt: TGTGGAGAGTCTGGAGGCAGGGGGAAAGGCAATTCACCCCTCCACTTT
j_call: TRBJ1-6
d_call: -
v_call: TRBV21-1
clone_size: -

cdr3_aa: CAVRRDRGETQYF
cdr3_nt: TGTGCCGTCCGGAGGGACAGGGGAGAGACCCAGTACTTC
j_call: TRBJ2-5
d_call: TRBD1
v_call: TRBV2
clone_size: -

cdr3_aa: CAWRGGSFVGDRSYEQYF
cdr3_nt: TGTGCCTGGAGAGGGGGATCCTTTGTGGGAGACCGCTCCTACGAGCAGTACTTC
j_call: TRBJ2-7
d_call: -
v_call: TRBV30
clone_size: -

cdr3_aa: CAISSGTSSYEQYF
cdr3_nt: TGTGCCATCAGCTCCGGGACATCGTCCTACGAGCAGTACTTC
j_call: TRBJ2-7
d_call: -
v_call: TRBV10-3
clone_size: -

cdr3_aa: CASSLYRGNQPQHF
cdr3_nt: TGTGCCAGCAGTCTCTACAGGGGGAATCAGCCCCAGCATTTT
j_call: TRBJ1-5
d_call: TRBD1
v_call: TRBV7-2
clone_size: -

cdr3_aa: CASSLGGAAGNTIYF
cdr3_nt: TGTGCCAGCAGTTTAGGAGGGGCGGCTGGAAACACCATATATTTT
j_call: TRBJ1-3
d_call: -
v_call: TRBV28
clone_size: -

cdr3_aa: CASSPSGQLDNSPLHF
cdr3_nt: TGTGCCAGCTCACCATCGGGACAGCTAGATAATTCACCCCTCCACTTT
j_call: TRBJ1-6
d_call: TRBD1
v_call: TRBV18
clone_size: -

cdr3_aa: CARSGRLRQRYGYTF
cdr3_nt: TGTGCCAGAAGCGGACGCCTGAGACAGCGCTATGGCTACACCTTC
j_call: TRBJ1-2
d_call: -
v_call: TRBV5-3
clone_size: -

cdr3_aa: CASSSTGGYGYTF
cdr3_nt: TGTGCCAGCAGCTCCACAGGGGGCTATGGCTACACCTTC
j_call: TRBJ1-2
d_call: TRBD1
v_call: TRBV11-2
clone_size: -

cdr3_aa: CATSRPTGTEETQYF
cdr3_nt: TGTGCCACCAGCAGGCCCACCGGGACAGAAGAGACCCAGTACTTC
j_call: TRBJ2-5
d_call: TRBD1
v_call: TRBV15
clone_size: -

cdr3_aa: CASSLVTVNYGYTF
cdr3_nt: TGTGCCAGCAGTTTGGTGACAGTAAACTATGGCTACACCTTC
j_call: TRBJ1-2
d_call: -
v_call: TRBV28
clone_size: -

cdr3_aa: CASSLLEGPTGELFF
cdr3_nt: TGTGCCAGCAGCTTATTGGAGGGGCCCACCGGGGAGCTGTTTTTT
j_call: TRBJ2-2
d_call: -
v_call: TRBV7-9
clone_size: once

cdr3_aa: CASTRPDRAKAEAFF
cdr3_nt: TGTGCCAGCACTCGCCCCGACAGGGCCAAGGCTGAAGCTTTCTTT
j_call: TRBJ1-1
d_call: TRBD1
v_call: TRBV28
clone_size: -

cdr3_aa: CASSPRTGGSNEQFF
cdr3_nt: TGTGCCAGCTCACCACGGACAGGGGGTAGCAATGAGCAGTTCTTC
j_call: TRBJ2-1
d_call: TRBD1
v_call: TRBV18
clone_size: -

cdr3_aa: CASSLTSGSFGGGTDTQYF
cdr3_nt: TGTGCCAGCAGCTTGACTAGCGGGAGTTTTGGCGGGGGCACAGATACGCAGTATTTT
j_call: TRBJ2-3
d_call: TRBD2
v_call: TRBV7-2
clone_size: -

cdr3_aa: CASSLGARDGEAFF
cdr3_nt: TGTGCCAGCAGCTTAGGAGCCAGGGATGGTGAAGCTTTCTTT
j_call: TRBJ1-1
d_call: -
v_call: TRBV7-2
clone_size: few

cdr3_aa: CASSEQGTGELFF
cdr3_nt: TGTGCCAGCAGTGAACAGGGCACCGGGGAGCTGTTTTTT
j_call: TRBJ2-2
d_call: -
v_call: TRBV6-4
clone_size: -

cdr3_aa: CASSLATGNHEQYF
cdr3_nt: TGCGCCAGCAGCTTGGCAACAGGGAATCACGAGCAGTACTTC
j_call: TRBJ2-7
d_call: -
v_call: TRBV5-1
clone_size: -

cdr3_aa: CASSLDLLAGGPDEQFF
cdr3_nt: TGTGCCAGCAGCTTAGACCTTCTAGCGGGGGGGCCTGATGAGCAGTTCTTC
j_call: TRBJ2-1
d_call: TRBD2
v_call: TRBV7-2
clone_size: -

cdr3_aa: CASKGSAGVTGELFF
cdr3_nt: TGTGCCAGCAAGGGGTCGGCAGGGGTCACCGGGGAGCTGTTTTTT
j_call: TRBJ2-2
d_call: -
v_call: TRBV11-2
clone_size: -

cdr3_aa: CAWRRLAGDPGANVLTF
cdr3_nt: TGTGCCTGGAGACGACTAGCGGGAGACCCTGGGGCCAACGTCCTGACTTTC
j_call: TRBJ2-6
d_call: TRBD2
v_call: TRBV30
clone_size: -

cdr3_aa: CASSSGGEGSYGYTF
cdr3_nt: TGTGCCAGCAGCTCGGGAGGGGAGGGGAGCTATGGCTACACCTTC
j_call: TRBJ1-2
d_call: -
v_call: TRBV7-6
clone_size: -

cdr3_aa: CASSPGVVSGNTIYF
cdr3_nt: TGTGCCAGCAGCCCAGGGGTTGTTTCTGGAAACACCATATATTTT
j_call: TRBJ1-3
d_call: -
v_call: TRBV28
clone_size: -

cdr3_aa: CASSQRGTAKETQYF
cdr3_nt: TGTGCCAGCAGCCAAAGAGGGACAGCTAAAGAGACCCAGTACTTC
j_call: TRBJ2-5
d_call: TRBD1
v_call: TRBV3-1/TRBV3-2
clone_size: -

cdr3_aa: CASSLSGRGVGHEQYF
cdr3_nt: TGTGCCAGCAGTTTATCTGGGCGGGGAGTAGGGCACGAGCAGTACTTC
j_call: TRBJ2-7
d_call: -
v_call: TRBV27
clone_size: -

cdr3_aa: CAIGGGTGDYGYTF
cdr3_nt: TGTGCCATCGGCGGGGGGACCGGGGACTATGGCTACACCTTC
j_call: TRBJ1-2
d_call: -
v_call: TRBV10-3
clone_size: -

cdr3_aa: CASSLSTQNNSPLHF
cdr3_nt: TGTGCCAGCAGTTTATCGACACAAAATAATTCACCCCTCCACTTT
j_call: TRBJ1-6
d_call: -
v_call: TRBV27
clone_size: few

cdr3_aa: CASSEGGQGGEKLFF
cdr3_nt: TGTGCCAGCAGTGAAGGAGGACAGGGAGGAGAAAAACTGTTTTTT
j_call: TRBJ1-4
d_call: TRBD1
v_call: TRBV6-1
clone_size: few

cdr3_aa: CASSQTPGLAENIQYF
cdr3_nt: TGTGCCAGCAGCCAAACCCCCGGACTAGCTGAAAACATTCAGTACTTC
j_call: TRBJ2-4
d_call: TRBD2
v_call: TRBV3-1/TRBV3-2
clone_size: once

cdr3_aa: CASSLVQGLQETQYF
cdr3_nt: TGTGCCAGCAGCTTGGTACAGGGCCTCCAAGAGACCCAGTACTTC
j_call: TRBJ2-5
d_call: -
v_call: TRBV5-5
clone_size: -

cdr3_aa: CASSLVAGASYNEQFF
cdr3_nt: TGCGCCAGCAGCTTGGTAGCGGGAGCGTCCTACAATGAGCAGTTCTTC
j_call: TRBJ2-1
d_call: TRBD2
v_call: TRBV5-1
clone_size: -

cdr3_aa: CASRQGLAVVVETETQYF
cdr3_nt: TGTGCCAGCAGACAAGGACTAGCGGTTGTGGTTGAGACAGAGACCCAGTACTTC
j_call: TRBJ2-5
d_call: TRBD2
v_call: TRBV7-2
clone_size: -

cdr3_aa: CAISESGGGVTNEKLFF
cdr3_nt: TGTGCCATCAGTGAGTCAGGTGGAGGGGTAACTAATGAAAAACTGTTTTTT
j_call: TRBJ1-4
d_call: -
v_call: TRBV10-3
clone_size: -

cdr3_aa: CASKDRAGGELFF
cdr3_nt: TGTGCCAGCAAGGACAGGGCGGGCGGGGAGCTGTTTTTT
j_call: TRBJ2-2
d_call: TRBD1
v_call: TRBV27
clone_size: -

cdr3_aa: CATSDPGQSSYNEQFF
cdr3_nt: TGTGCCACCAGTGATCCGGGACAAAGCTCCTACAATGAGCAGTTCTTC
j_call: TRBJ2-1
d_call: -
v_call: TRBV24-1
clone_size: -

cdr3_aa: CASSLVGTGSSPLHF
cdr3_nt: TGTGCCAGCAGCTTAGTGGGGACAGGGAGTTCACCCCTCCACTTT
j_call: TRBJ1-6
d_call: TRBD1
v_call: TRBV7-2
clone_size: -

cdr3_aa: CASSKLGGLAGASTDTQYF
cdr3_nt: TGTGCCAGCAGTAAGCTTGGGGGACTAGCGGGGGCTAGCACAGATACGCAGTATTTT
j_call: TRBJ2-3
d_call: TRBD2
v_call: TRBV11-2
clone_size: -

cdr3_aa: CASSMAGSGANQPQHF
cdr3_nt: TGTGCCAGTAGTATGGCCGGATCAGGGGCCAATCAGCCCCAGCATTTT
j_call: TRBJ1-5
d_call: -
v_call: TRBV19
clone_size: -

cdr3_aa: CASRTSGVETQYF
cdr3_nt: TGTGCCAGCCGCACTAGCGGGGTAGAGACCCAGTACTTC
j_call: TRBJ2-5
d_call: TRBD2
v_call: TRBV25-1
clone_size: -

cdr3_aa: CASSLSRGHNNEKLFF
cdr3_nt: TGTGCCAGCAGCTTAAGTAGAGGACACAATAATGAAAAACTGTTTTTT
j_call: TRBJ1-4
d_call: -
v_call: TRBV13
clone_size: once

cdr3_aa: CASSLRGDSANEKLFF
cdr3_nt: TGCGCCAGCAGCTTGAGGGGGGACAGTGCTAATGAAAAACTGTTTTTT
j_call: TRBJ1-4
d_call: TRBD1
v_call: TRBV5-1
clone_size: -

cdr3_aa: CASSRGTGYGNEQFF
cdr3_nt: TGTGCCAGCAGCCGGGGGACAGGGTATGGCAATGAGCAGTTCTTC
j_call: TRBJ2-1
d_call: TRBD1
v_call: TRBV5-5
clone_size: many